Each of the 21 T cell receptor beta chains below was sequenced from the same sample in a study of T cell responses to AZD1222 COVID-19 vaccine. The assay was immunoSEQ multiplex PCR, and TCRdb's table has in-frame clones only and misses some. The sample includes roughly 250,000 clones, approximately 93% seen only once; the top ten take around 0.58%. The sample consisted of peripheral blood, taken on day 0 of AZD1222 vaccination. All receptors come from an adult in good health.

The rearrangement joins TRBV5-5 to TRBJ1-3, with D possibly TRBD1 on 5 matching bases. The CDR3 contains 16 residues. The V end was cut by 1 base, the J end by 2 bases, with 13 bases between. Germline CDR1 is SGHKS and CDR2 is YYEKEE (reference sequence). The CDR3 sequence: CASSLMSGGAGNTIYF. CDR3 in DNA: TGTGCCAGCAGCTTGATGTCTGGGGGGGCTGGAAACACCATATATTTT.

The CDR3 sequence is CASSRDVSSYNEQFF. CDR3 bases: TGCGCCAGCAGCCGGGATGTCAGCTCCTACAATGAGCAGTTCTTC. The V gene is TRBV5-1, the J gene TRBJ2-1; D may be TRBD2 (5 bases). Looked up from germline, CDR1 is SGHRS and CDR2 is YFSETQ. V lost 4 bases and J 0 bases, leaving 11 bases between the germline ends. The CDR3 is made up of 15 amino acids.

This rearrangement joins TRBV10-2 to TRBJ2-4; the D is unclear. The CDR3 has 13 amino acids. Germline V CDR1 and CDR2: WSHSY, SAAADI. Trimming stripped 4 bases from V and 7 bases from J, with 11 bases between. DNA for the CDR3: TGCGCCAGCAGTGGGGTGCCGAGGAACATTCAGTACTTC. This codes for CASSGVPRNIQYF.

The CDR3 DNA is TGTGCCAGCAGCCAAGATCGGGGCACCGGGGAGCTGTTTTTT. This sequence encodes CASSQDRGTGELFF. The V and J genes are TRBV14 and TRBJ2-2; D possibly corresponds to TRBD2 (5 bases). Trimming removed 0 bases at V and 4 bases at J, with 6 bases between. This CDR3 contains 14 residues. Germline V gene lookup returns CDR1 SGHDN and CDR2 FVKESK.

The rearrangement links TRBV3-1 (or the pseudogene TRBV3-2) to TRBJ2-1; TRBD2 matches 10 bases. V trimming: 3 bases; J trimming: 4 bases; junction bases outside the gene matches: 6. CDR1 LGHDT and CDR2 YNNKEL come from the germline V gene (reference sequence). The CDR3 spans 16 residues. The CDR3, as DNA: TGTGCCAGCAGCCACCTTAGCGGGGGGCCGTACAATGAGCAGTTCTTC. Its protein product is CASSHLSGGPYNEQFF.

V is TRBV9 and J is TRBJ2-2; a weak D match, TRBD2 (6 bases). The CDR3 consists of 15 residues. Per germline, CDR1 SGDLS and CDR2 YYNGEE. The ends were cut back, 0 bases at V and 4 bases at J, with 10 bases in the middle. The CDR3 spells CASSVAGVGTGELFF. CDR3 bases: TGTGCCAGCAGCGTAGCGGGGGTGGGCACCGGGGAGCTGTTTTTT.

J is TRBJ2-7 and V is TRBV4-1; unclear D gene. V was cut by 2 bases and J by 2 bases, with 13 bases left in between. This CDR3 has 15 amino acids. The germline gives CDR1 MGHRA, CDR2 YSYEKL. The CDR3 is CASSQTVRYTYEQYF. CDR3 DNA sequence: TGCGCCAGCAGCCAAACCGTACGGTACACCTACGAGCAGTACTTC.

The J gene is TRBJ2-7, the V gene TRBV11-2; 7 positions match TRBD2. The V gene's germline CDR1 is SGHAT and CDR2 FQNNGV. The V segment lost 3 bases and the J segment 5 bases; nucleotides outside the gene matches: 4. CDR3 length equals 13 residues. The CDR3 DNA reads TGTGCCAGCAGCTTGGCGGGAGTTGACGAGCAGTACTTC. Translating gives CASSLAGVDEQYF.

The rearrangement joins TRBV21-1 to TRBJ2-7; the listed D gene, TRBD2, was not tested against the DNA. TRBV21-1 is recorded as a pseudogene. The CDR3 spans 17 residues. The CDR3 DNA reads as TGTGCCAGCAGCAAAGTGGTTCTGCGGGATCCCACCTACGAGCAGTACTTC. Protein product: CASSKVVLRDPTYEQYF.

The rearrangement links TRBV7-3 to TRBJ2-1; D not resolved. V lost 1 base and J lost 0, with 7 bases in between. This CDR3 has 15 amino acids. Germline V gives CDR1 SGHTA, CDR2 FQGTGA. CDR3 DNA sequence: TGTGCCAGCAGCTTAATTCTTAGCTCCTACAATGAGCAGTTCTTC. It is translated as CASSLILSSYNEQFF. The full variable domain, its missing parts supplied by reference TRBV7-3 and TRBJ2-1, is GAGVSQTPSNKVTEKGKYVELRCDPISGHTALYWYRQSLGQGPEFLIYFQGTGAADDSGLPNDRFFAVRPEGSVSTLKIQRTERGDSAVYLCASSLILSSYNEQFFGPGTRLTVL.

The chain couples TRBV9 to TRBJ1-3; 7 nucleotides align to TRBD1. V lost 0 bases to trimming and J lost 4 bases; unmatched junction nucleotides: 7. Germline CDR1 SGDLS, CDR2 YYNGEE. CDR3 length equals 16 residues. The CDR3 nucleotides are TGTGCCAGCAGCGTAGGCGGGACAGTCTCGGGAAACACCATATATTTT. This translates into CASSVGGTVSGNTIYF.

V usage is TRBV2 and J usage is TRBJ2-2; 14 bases line up with TRBD2. Germline assignment: CDR1 SNHLY and CDR2 FYNNEI. V lost 6 bases, J lost 5 bases, and 2 bases stayed unmatched. The CDR3 covers 15 residues. The chain's CDR3 is CASSGLAGGTGELFF. The CDR3 DNA follows: TGTGCCAGCAGCGGACTAGCGGGGGGAACCGGGGAGCTGTTTTTT.

The CDR3 reads CASSLSVAAGYTF. In DNA, the CDR3 is TGTGCCAGCAGCTTGAGCGTGGCAGCTGGCTACACCTTC. This rearrangement joins TRBV5-6 to TRBJ1-2; no clear D. The CDR3 is 13 residues long. Trimming left V 1 base short and J 7 bases short, with 11 bases between. Germline V gene sequence: CDR1 SGHDT, CDR2 YYEEEE.

V is TRBV12-3 or TRBV12-4 and J is TRBJ1-3, with D uncertain. V was clipped by 3 bases and J by 4 bases, with 4 bases between them. The CDR3 is made up of 12 amino acids. The CDR3: CASSFSGNTIYF. For the CDR3, the DNA is TGTGCCAGCAGTTTTTCCGGAAACACCATATATTTT.

The J gene is TRBJ2-7, the V gene TRBV7-2; D uncertain. The CDR3 sequence is 14 residues long. With 5 bases removed from V and 1 base from J, the gap between germline ends came to 12 bases. Germline values: CDR1 SGHTA, CDR2 FQGNSA. The CDR3 spells CASSQRLLSYEQYF. CDR3 DNA sequence: TGTGCCAGCAGCCAGAGACTCCTGTCCTACGAGCAGTACTTC. Combining the CDR3 with reference TRBV7-2 and TRBJ2-7 gives the whole variable domain GAGVSQSPSNKVTEKGKDVELRCDPISGHTALYWYRQSLGQGLEFLIYFQGNSAPDKSGLPSDRFSAERTGGSVSTLTIQRTQQEDSAVYLCASSQRLLSYEQYFGPGTRLTVT.

This chain joins TRBV7-6 and TRBJ1-1; TRBD1 might be the D (6 bases). CDR1 is SGHVS and CDR2 is FNYEAQ in the germline V gene. There are 19 residues in the CDR3. Trimming removed 0 bases from V and 1 base from J, with 21 bases in between. Here the CDR3 reads CASSLAWAGDRRRNTEAFF. DNA for the CDR3: TGTGCCAGCAGCTTAGCGTGGGCAGGGGATAGGAGACGGAACACTGAAGCTTTCTTT.

The chain recombines TRBV9 with TRBJ2-7, with 9 positions matching TRBD1. Losses at the gene ends were 2 bases for V and 5 bases for J; bases not matched to a gene: 8. The CDR3 runs 15 residues. CDR1 is SGDLS, CDR2 YYNGEE, per germline. CDR3 protein: CASSVLDRGGNEQYF. The CDR3 nucleotides are TGTGCCAGCAGCGTGTTGGACAGGGGAGGAAACGAGCAGTACTTC.

CDR3 sequence: CASSYGDQPQHF. In DNA, the CDR3 is TGTGCCAGCAGTTACGGAGATCAGCCCCAGCATTTT. This chain links TRBV6-2 or TRBV6-3 with TRBJ1-5; D is ambiguous. The ends were cut back, 2 bases at V and 5 bases at J, with 4 bases in the middle. Germline loops: CDR1 MNHEY, CDR2 SVGEGT. The CDR3 covers 12 residues.

This clone was observed a single time. The chain uses TRBV9 and TRBJ2-7, with TRBD1 matching 9 bases. The germline V gene encodes CDR1 SGDLS and CDR2 YYNGEE. The trim removed 2 bases at V and 1 base at J, leaving 7 bases unmatched. There are 16 residues in the CDR3. CDR3 DNA sequence: TGTGCCAGCAGCGTGGGGGACAGGGACCTTTCCTACGAGCAGTACTTC. It is translated as CASSVGDRDLSYEQYF. The entire variable domain, with the rest obtained from reference TRBV9 and TRBJ2-7, is as follows: DSGVTQTPKHLITATGQRVTLRCSPRSGDLSVYWYQQSLDQGLQFLIQYYNGEERAKGNILERFSAQQFPDLHSELNLSSLELGDSALYFCASSVGDRDLSYEQYFGPGTRLTVT.

This chain joins TRBV27 and TRBJ1-2; 7 bases map to TRBD1. Trimming took 5 bases from V and 7 from J; bases not matched to a gene: 10. CDR1 and CDR2 from the germline V gene are MNHEY and SMNVEV (reference sequence). The CDR3 loop spans 14 amino acids. Written as DNA, the CDR3 is TGTGCCAGCAGTGCCTCGACAGGGTTGCGTGGCTACACCTTC. Amino acids: CASSASTGLRGYTF.

J is TRBJ2-7 and V is TRBV27; a weak D match, TRBD1 (5 bases). The length of the CDR3 is 12 residues. The V gene's germline CDR1 is MNHEY and CDR2 SMNVEV (reference sequence). V lost 2 bases and J 6 bases, leaving 8 bases between the germline ends. The CDR3 spells CASSLPGSEQYF. The CDR3 DNA sequence: TGTGCCAGCAGTTTACCAGGGTCCGAGCAGTACTTC.